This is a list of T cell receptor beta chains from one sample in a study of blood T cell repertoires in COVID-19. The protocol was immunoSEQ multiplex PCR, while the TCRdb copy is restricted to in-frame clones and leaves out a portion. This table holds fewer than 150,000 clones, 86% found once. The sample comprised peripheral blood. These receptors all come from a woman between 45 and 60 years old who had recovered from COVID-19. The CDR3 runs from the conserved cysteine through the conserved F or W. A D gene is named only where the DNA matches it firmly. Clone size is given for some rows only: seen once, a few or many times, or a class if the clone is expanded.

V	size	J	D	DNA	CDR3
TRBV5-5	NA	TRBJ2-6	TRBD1	TGTGCCAGCACCGGGACAGGGAGGTCCTCTGGGGCCAACGTCCTGACTTTC	CASTGTGRSSGANVLTF
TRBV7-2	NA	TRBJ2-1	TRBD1	TGTGCCAGCAGTTCTGACAGGGATTACAATGAGCAGTTCTTC	CASSSDRDYNEQFF
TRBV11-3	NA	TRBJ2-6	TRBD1	TGTGCCACCGGCGGGACAGGGGGGATCTCTGGGGCCAACGTCCTGACTTTC	CATGGTGGISGANVLTF
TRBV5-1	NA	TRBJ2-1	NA	TGCGCCAGCAGCTTGGCCGTTGGCGGTGCCTACAATGAGCAGTTCTTC	CASSLAVGGAYNEQFF
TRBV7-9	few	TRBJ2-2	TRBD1	TGTGCCAGCAGCGACAAGACAGGGTACACCGGGGAGCTGTTTTTT	CASSDKTGYTGELFF
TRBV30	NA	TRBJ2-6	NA	TGTGCCTGGAAAGGACTTTCGGGTGGGGCCAACGTCCTGACTTTC	CAWKGLSGGANVLTF
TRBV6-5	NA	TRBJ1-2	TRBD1	TGTGCCAGCAGTTACTTCGACAGGGCGGATGGCTACACCTTC	CASSYFDRADGYTF
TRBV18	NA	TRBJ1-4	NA	TGTGCCAGCTCACCGATTGGGGGCGCAACTAATGAAAAACTGTTTTTT	CASSPIGGATNEKLFF
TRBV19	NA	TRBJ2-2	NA	TGTGCCAGTAGTAGGACTGATCCCGGGGAGCTGTTTTTT	CASSRTDPGELFF
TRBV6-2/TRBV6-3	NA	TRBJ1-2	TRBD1	TGTGCCAGCAGTTACCGACAGGGACCTGGCTACACCTTC	CASSYRQGPGYTF
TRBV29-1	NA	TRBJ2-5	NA	TGCAGCGTTGATCGGGACATCCAAGAGACCCAGTACTTC	CSVDRDIQETQYF
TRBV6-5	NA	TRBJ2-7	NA	TGTGCCAGCAGCCCCAGAGGAGCTTTTGAGCAGTACTTC	CASSPRGAFEQYF
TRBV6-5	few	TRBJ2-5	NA	TGTGCCAGCAGCCACTCAGGGAGGGAGACCCAGTACTTC	CASSHSGRETQYF
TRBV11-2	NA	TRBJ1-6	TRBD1	TGTGCCAGCAGCAGGGGACAGAATAATTCACCCCTCCACTTT	CASSRGQNNSPLHF
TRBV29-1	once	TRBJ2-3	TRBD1	TGCAGCGTTGAAGATATTGGCAGGGGGAGCGATACGCAGTATTTT	CSVEDIGRGSDTQYF
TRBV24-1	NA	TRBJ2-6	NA	TGTGCCACCAGTGACTCTTCCCGGGCCAACGTCCTGACTTTC	CATSDSSRANVLTF